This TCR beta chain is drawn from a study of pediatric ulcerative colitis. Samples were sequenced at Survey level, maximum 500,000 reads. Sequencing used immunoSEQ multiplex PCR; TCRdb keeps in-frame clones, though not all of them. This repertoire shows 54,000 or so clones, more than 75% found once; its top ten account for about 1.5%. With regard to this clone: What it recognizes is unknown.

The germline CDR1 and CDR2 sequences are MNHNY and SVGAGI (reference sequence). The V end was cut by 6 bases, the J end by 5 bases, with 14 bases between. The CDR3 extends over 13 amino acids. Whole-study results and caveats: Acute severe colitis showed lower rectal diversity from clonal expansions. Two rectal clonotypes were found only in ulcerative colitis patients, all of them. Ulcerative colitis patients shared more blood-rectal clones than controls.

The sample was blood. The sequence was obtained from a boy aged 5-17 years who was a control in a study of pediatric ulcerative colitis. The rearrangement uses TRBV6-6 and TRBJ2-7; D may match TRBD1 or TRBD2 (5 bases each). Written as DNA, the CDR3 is TGTGCCAGCAGCTTCAGGGAGACGGACGAGCAGTACTTC. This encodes CASSFRETDEQYF.